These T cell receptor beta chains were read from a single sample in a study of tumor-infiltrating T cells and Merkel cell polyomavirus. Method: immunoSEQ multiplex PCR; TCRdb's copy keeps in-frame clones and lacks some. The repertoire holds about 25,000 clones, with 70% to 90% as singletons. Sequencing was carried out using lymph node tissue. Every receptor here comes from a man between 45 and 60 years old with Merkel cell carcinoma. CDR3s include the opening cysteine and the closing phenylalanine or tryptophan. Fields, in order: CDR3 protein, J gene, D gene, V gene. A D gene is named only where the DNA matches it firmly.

cdr3_aa: CASSRTGDRQETQYF
j_call: TRBJ2-5
d_call: TRBD1
v_call: TRBV2

cdr3_aa: CASSYRNSNIQYF
j_call: TRBJ2-4
d_call: .
v_call: TRBV7-2

cdr3_aa: CASSLERGWTGELFF
j_call: TRBJ2-2
d_call: .
v_call: TRBV5-1

cdr3_aa: CASSAEREGGEQYF
j_call: TRBJ2-7
d_call: TRBD2
v_call: TRBV2

cdr3_aa: CASSSPGSSYNEQFF
j_call: TRBJ2-1
d_call: .
v_call: TRBV28

cdr3_aa: CASRPLTGARQPQHF
j_call: TRBJ1-5
d_call: TRBD1
v_call: TRBV7-9

cdr3_aa: CATSRKGVTEAFF
j_call: TRBJ1-1
d_call: .
v_call: TRBV15

cdr3_aa: CASSEVPGGAKETQYF
j_call: TRBJ2-5
d_call: TRBD1
v_call: TRBV6-1

cdr3_aa: CASSLQGVQETQYF
j_call: TRBJ2-5
d_call: .
v_call: TRBV5-1

cdr3_aa: CATSRDPAGGSTQYF
j_call: TRBJ2-5
d_call: TRBD1
v_call: TRBV15

cdr3_aa: CASSSQFRDRPYGEQFF
j_call: TRBJ2-1
d_call: TRBD1
v_call: TRBV5-6

cdr3_aa: CASSFRGAGYTF
j_call: TRBJ1-2
d_call: .
v_call: TRBV28

cdr3_aa: CASSRLRANTGELFF
j_call: TRBJ2-2
d_call: .
v_call: TRBV11-1

cdr3_aa: CASSGLAGDHTQYF
j_call: TRBJ2-3
d_call: TRBD2
v_call: TRBV9

cdr3_aa: CATSNSGTSGRQQYF
j_call: TRBJ2-7
d_call: TRBD2
v_call: TRBV15

cdr3_aa: CASSHPGGFGNEQFF
j_call: TRBJ2-1
d_call: .
v_call: TRBV7-6

cdr3_aa: CASSLLWSGLGNTIYF
j_call: TRBJ1-3
d_call: .
v_call: TRBV11-1

cdr3_aa: CASSSEEVATNEKLFF
j_call: TRBJ1-4
d_call: .
v_call: TRBV28

cdr3_aa: CASSQDRGGEKLFF
j_call: TRBJ1-4
d_call: TRBD1
v_call: TRBV6-1

cdr3_aa: CASSLLGGNTEAFF
j_call: TRBJ1-1
d_call: .
v_call: TRBV28

cdr3_aa: CASSQKASSYNSPLHF
j_call: TRBJ1-6
d_call: .
v_call: TRBV28

cdr3_aa: CASRQTYEQYF
j_call: TRBJ2-7
d_call: .
v_call: TRBV2

cdr3_aa: CASSSPVGQSSYEQYF
j_call: TRBJ2-7
d_call: .
v_call: TRBV7-9

cdr3_aa: CASSLPGTVNTGELFF
j_call: TRBJ2-2
d_call: TRBD1
v_call: TRBV28

cdr3_aa: CAIRSTDTQYF
j_call: TRBJ2-3
d_call: .
v_call: TRBV10-3